This paragraph reports one TCR beta chain. The antigen is not known. The data are from a study of T cell responses to AZD1222 COVID-19 vaccine. General study points: It was only after the peak T cell response that any repertoires were sampled. The donors showed a predominance of white British ancestry and of females, with possible underestimation of clonal diversity. Close to half of spike-specific TCRs reportedly recognize unmutated variant regions. The breadth and depth of Spike-specific TCRs increased once two AZD1222 doses had been given.

The germline gives CDR1 KGHSH, CDR2 LQKENI. V shed 1 base and J shed 4 bases, with 16 bases lying between them. This CDR3 has 17 amino acids. Sequencing was performed with immunoSEQ multiplex PCR; in TCRdb, only in-frame clones are kept and a portion is missing. The sample lists 77,000 or so clones; about 90% were seen once. The chain combines TRBV18 with TRBJ2-2; tentative D call: TRBD1 (6 bases). The TCR comes from an adult in good health. The sequencing here drew on peripheral blood, taken on day 0 of MenACWY control vaccination. The CDR3 here is CASSPLEVTGRTGELFF. In DNA form, the CDR3 reads TGTGCCAGCTCACCACTAGAGGTCACAGGGCGCACCGGGGAGCTGTTTTTT. Filled out from reference TRBV18 and TRBJ2-2, the complete variable domain reads NAGVMQNPRHLVRRRGQEARLRCSPMKGHSHVYWYRQLPEEGLKFMVYLQKENIIDESGMPKERFSAEFPKEGPSILRIQQVVRGDSAAYFCASSPLEVTGRTGELFFGEGSRLTVL.